Sequencing of this T cell receptor (beta chain) was carried out in a study of early T cells in non-severe SARS-CoV-2 infection. Study-level information: Investigators sequenced bulk RNA drawn from unsorted whole blood, and chains remained unpaired.

V dropped 3 bases and J dropped 1 base, with 11 bases sitting between them. CDR3 length: 15 amino acids. Germline CDR1 is SGDLS and CDR2 is YYNGEE. Separate cDNA molecules each had unique molecular identifiers attached to them. TCRdb reprocessed the 5' RACE reads with MiXCR, giving one entry per CDR3 protein. The data contain some 66,000 distinct CDR3 sequences, 8% to 9.5% of them seen just once; the ten biggest clones take up approximately 3%. The receptor's source is an adult who was a healthcare worker with PCR-confirmed SARS-CoV-2 infection or an uninfected control (not recorded which). V usage is TRBV9 and J usage is TRBJ2-4; D is perhaps TRBD1 or TRBD2 (5 bases each). Input material: whole blood. As DNA, the CDR3 is TGTGCCAGCAGCGGGTTGGGGGAGGCCAAAAACATTCAGTACTTC. As protein: CASSGLGEAKNIQYF.